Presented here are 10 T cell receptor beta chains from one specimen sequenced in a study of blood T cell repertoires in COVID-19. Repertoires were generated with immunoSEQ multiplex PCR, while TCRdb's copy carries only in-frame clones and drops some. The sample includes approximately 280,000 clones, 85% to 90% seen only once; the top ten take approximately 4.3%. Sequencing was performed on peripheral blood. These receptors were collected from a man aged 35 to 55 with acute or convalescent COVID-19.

The CDR3 DNA is TGTGCCATCAGTGTAACCCGGGAGAGGGCTGACACTGAAGCTTTCTTT. This translates into CAISVTRERADTEAFF. The rearrangement uses TRBV10-3 and TRBJ1-1; the D is unclear. The ends were cut back, 4 bases at V and 3 bases at J, with 18 bases in the middle. The CDR3 spans 16 residues. In germline, CDR1 is ENHRY, CDR2 SYGVKD.

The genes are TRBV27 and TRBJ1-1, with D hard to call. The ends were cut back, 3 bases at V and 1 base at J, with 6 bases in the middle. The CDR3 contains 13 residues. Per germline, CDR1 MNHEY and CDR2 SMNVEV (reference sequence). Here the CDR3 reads CASSLGRNTEAFF. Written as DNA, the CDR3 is TGTGCCAGCAGTTTGGGCCGGAACACTGAAGCTTTCTTT.

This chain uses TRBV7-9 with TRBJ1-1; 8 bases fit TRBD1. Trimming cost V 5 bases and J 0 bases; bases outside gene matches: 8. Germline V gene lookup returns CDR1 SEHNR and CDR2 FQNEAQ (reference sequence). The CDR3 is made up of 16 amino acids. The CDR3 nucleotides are TGTGCCAGCAGCGGCGCCAACAGGGGGGTGAACACTGAAGCTTTCTTT. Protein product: CASSGANRGVNTEAFF.

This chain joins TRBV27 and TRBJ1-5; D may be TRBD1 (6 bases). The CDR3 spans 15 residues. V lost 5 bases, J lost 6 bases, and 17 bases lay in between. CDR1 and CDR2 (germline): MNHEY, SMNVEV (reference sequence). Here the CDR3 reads CASSVYAGEGQPQHF. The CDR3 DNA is TGTGCCAGCAGTGTCTATGCAGGGGAGGGTCAGCCCCAGCATTTT.

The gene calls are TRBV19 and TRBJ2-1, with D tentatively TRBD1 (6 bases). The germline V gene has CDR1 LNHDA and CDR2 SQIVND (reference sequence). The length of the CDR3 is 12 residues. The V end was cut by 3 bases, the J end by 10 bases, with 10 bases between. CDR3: CASSIPGDEQFF. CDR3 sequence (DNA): TGTGCCAGTAGTATCCCAGGGGACGAGCAGTTCTTC. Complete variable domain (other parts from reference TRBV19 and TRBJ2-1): DGGITQSPKYLFRKEGQNVTLSCEQNLNHDAMYWYRQDPGQGLRLIYYSQIVNDFQKGDIAEGYSVSREKKESFPLTVTSAQKNPTAFYLCASSIPGDEQFFGPGTRLTVL.

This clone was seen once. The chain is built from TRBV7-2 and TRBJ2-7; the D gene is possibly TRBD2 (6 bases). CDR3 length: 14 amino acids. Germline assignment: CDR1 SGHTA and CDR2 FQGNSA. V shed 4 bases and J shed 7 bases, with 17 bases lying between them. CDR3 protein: CASSSPPGSGEQYF. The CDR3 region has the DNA TGTGCCAGCAGCTCCCCCCCGGGGAGCGGGGAGCAGTACTTC.

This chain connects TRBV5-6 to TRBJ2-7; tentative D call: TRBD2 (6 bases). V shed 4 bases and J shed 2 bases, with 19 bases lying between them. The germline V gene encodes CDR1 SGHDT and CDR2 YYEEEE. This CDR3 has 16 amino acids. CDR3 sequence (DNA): TGTGCCAGCAGCCCCGAACGGGGAAGGGAGGCCTACGAGCAGTACTTC. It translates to CASSPERGREAYEQYF.

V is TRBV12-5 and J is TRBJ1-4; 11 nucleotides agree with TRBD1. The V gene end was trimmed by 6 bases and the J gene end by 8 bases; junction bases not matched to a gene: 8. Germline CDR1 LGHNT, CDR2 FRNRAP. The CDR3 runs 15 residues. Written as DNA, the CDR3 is TGTGCTAGTGGCAGAAGGACAGGGGGCGGCGAAAAACTGTTTTTT. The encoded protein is CASGRRTGGGEKLFF. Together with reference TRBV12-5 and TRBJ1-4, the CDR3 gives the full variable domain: DARVTQTPRHKVTEMGQEVTMRCQPILGHNTVFWYRQTMMQGLELLAYFRNRAPLDDSGMPKDRFSAEMPDATLATLKIQPSEPRDSAVYFCASGRRTGGGEKLFFGSGTQLSVL.

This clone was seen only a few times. This CDR3 is CASSFGTQGYTF. The CDR3 DNA reads TGTGCCAGCAGTTTCGGGACACAGGGGTACACCTTC. The V gene is TRBV28, the J gene TRBJ1-2; TRBD1 matches 7 bases. Unmatched junction bases numbered 6, after V lost 3 bases and J lost 11 bases. Germline lookup yields CDR1 MDHEN and CDR2 SYDVKM. This CDR3 contains 12 residues.

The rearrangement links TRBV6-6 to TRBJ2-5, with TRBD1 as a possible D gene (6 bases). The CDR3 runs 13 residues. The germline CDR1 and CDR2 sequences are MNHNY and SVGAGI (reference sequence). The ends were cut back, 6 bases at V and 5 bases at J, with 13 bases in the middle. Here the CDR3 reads CASSLGQGETQYF. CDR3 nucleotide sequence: TGTGCCAGCAGCCTGGGACAAGGGGAGACCCAGTACTTC.